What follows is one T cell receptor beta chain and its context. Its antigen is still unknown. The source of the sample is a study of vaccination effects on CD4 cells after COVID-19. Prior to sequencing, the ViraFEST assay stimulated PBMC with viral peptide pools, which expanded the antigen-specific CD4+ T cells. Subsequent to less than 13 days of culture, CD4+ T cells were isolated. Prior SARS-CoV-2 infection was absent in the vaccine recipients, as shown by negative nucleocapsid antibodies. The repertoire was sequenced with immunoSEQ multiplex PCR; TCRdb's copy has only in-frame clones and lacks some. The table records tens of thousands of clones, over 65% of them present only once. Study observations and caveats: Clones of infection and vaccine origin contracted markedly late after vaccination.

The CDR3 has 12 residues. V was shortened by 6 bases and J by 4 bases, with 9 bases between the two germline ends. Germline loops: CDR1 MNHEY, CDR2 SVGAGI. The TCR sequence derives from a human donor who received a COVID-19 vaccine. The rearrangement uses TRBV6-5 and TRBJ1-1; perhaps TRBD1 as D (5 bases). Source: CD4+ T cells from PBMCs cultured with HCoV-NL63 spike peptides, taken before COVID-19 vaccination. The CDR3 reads CASSLRGTEAFF. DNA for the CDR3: TGTGCCAGCAGCCTAAGGGGCACTGAAGCTTTCTTT.